The 29 T cell receptor beta chains below all came from one sample that was sequenced in a study of CD8 T cells in Susac syndrome. Reverse transcription of 0.5 to 1 ug RNA was performed with random hexamers. TCRdb re-analysed the immunoSEQ multiplex PCR reads in MiXCR, keeping a single row per CDR3 protein. The data hold roughly 200,000 distinct CDR3 sequences, with roughly 94% observed a single time. Sequencing was carried out using CD4+ T cells from PBMCs. These receptor sequences come from a human donor with Susac syndrome.

The chain is built from TRBV28 and TRBJ2-7; weak D call: TRBD2 (6 bases). Germline V gene sequence: CDR1 MDHEN, CDR2 SYDVKM. V dropped 6 bases and J dropped 3 bases, with 12 bases sitting between them. The CDR3 is 13 amino acids. The CDR3 coding sequence is TGTGCCAGCAGAACCGGGACTGTCTACGAGCAGTACTTC. Protein: CASRTGTVYEQYF.

V usage is TRBV3-1 and J usage is TRBJ2-3; the match to TRBD2 covers 11 bases. This CDR3 is 16 amino acids long. Germline CDR1 and CDR2: LGHDT and YNNKEL (reference sequence). V dropped 2 bases and J dropped 1; count of bases not matched to a gene: 2. The CDR3 sequence is CASSQLLAGGTDTQYF. CDR3 DNA: TGTGCCAGCAGCCAATTACTAGCGGGGGGCACAGATACGCAGTATTTT.

This clonotype was detected only once. The chain combines TRBV14 with TRBJ1-1; D not resolved. This CDR3 has 14 residues. Germline values: CDR1 SGHDN, CDR2 FVKESK. The ends were cut back, 4 bases at V and 0 bases at J, with 9 bases in the middle. CDR3 sequence reads: CASSRTVLNTEAFF. As DNA, the CDR3 is TGTGCCAGCAGCCGAACAGTGTTGAACACTGAAGCTTTCTTT.

Here the CDR3 reads CASSLSGLRGSSNQPQHF. Here the CDR3 DNA reads TGTGCCAGCAGCTTGTCGGGACTTCGAGGGTCAAGCAATCAGCCCCAGCATTTT. J is TRBJ1-5 and V is TRBV7-9; D is perhaps TRBD1 (5 bases). V lost 3 bases and J lost 1, with 19 bases in between. The CDR3 consists of 18 residues. Germline V gene lookup returns CDR1 SEHNR and CDR2 FQNEAQ (reference sequence).

The chain links TRBV4-1 to TRBJ1-4; TRBD1 might be the D (5 bases). The germline V gene has CDR1 MGHRA and CDR2 YSYEKL. This CDR3 has 16 residues. Trimming cost V 0 bases and J 5 bases, with 13 bases left between them. Written as DNA, the CDR3 is TGCGCCAGCAGCCAAGATCGAGACAGTAGGAATGAAAAACTGTTTTTT. Amino acids: CASSQDRDSRNEKLFF.

V gene TRBV20-1 combines with J gene TRBJ1-2; no clear D. V was shortened by 0 bases and J by 7 bases, with 15 bases between the two germline ends. The germline V gene encodes CDR1 DFQATT and CDR2 SNEGSKA (reference sequence). The CDR3 is made up of 14 amino acids. The CDR3 DNA reads as TGCAGTGCTAGAGATTTATCCGGGAACGCTGGCTACACCTTC. Protein: CSARDLSGNAGYTF.

The V and J genes are TRBV20-1 and TRBJ2-3, with 7 bases lining up with TRBD1. Germline CDR1 is DFQATT and CDR2 is SNEGSKA (reference sequence). This CDR3 has 15 residues. V lost 6 bases, J lost 2 bases, and 11 bases stayed unmatched. The CDR3 region has the DNA TGCAGTGCCAGACCAACAGGGGCGCACACAGATACGCAGTATTTT. It codes for CSARPTGAHTDTQYF.

The gene calls are TRBV20-1 and TRBJ2-7; D is possibly TRBD1 (8 bases). Germline loops: CDR1 DFQATT, CDR2 SNEGSKA (reference sequence). Trimming stripped 3 bases from V and 4 bases from J, with 22 bases between. The CDR3 loop spans 16 amino acids. The CDR3 region is CSASPSGRGLLYEQYF. The CDR3 DNA follows: TGCAGTGCTAGCCCTAGCGGCAGGGGGCTCTTGTACGAGCAGTACTTC.

This clonotype was counted once. The chain is built from TRBV4-2 and TRBJ1-3, with 8 bases matching TRBD1. V shed 0 bases and J 7 bases; nucleotides not matched to a gene: 8. The CDR3 spans 16 residues. The germline V gene has CDR1 LGHNA and CDR2 YNFKEQ. The CDR3 DNA reads TGTGCCAGCAGCCAAGACCCCCGGACAGGGAGGAACACCATATATTTT. It encodes CASSQDPRTGRNTIYF.

This clonotype has just one count. This sequence joins TRBV5-4 and TRBJ2-1; a weak D match, TRBD1 (6 bases). This CDR3 is built from 12 residues. V was clipped by 4 bases and J by 11 bases, with 13 bases between them. Germline loops: CDR1 SGHNT, CDR2 YYREEE (reference sequence). CDR3 in DNA: TGTGCCAGCAGCCGAGACGGACAGAAGCAGTTCTTC. Its protein is CASSRDGQKQFF.

The J gene is TRBJ1-1, the V gene TRBV7-2; D is perhaps TRBD1 (5 bases). This CDR3 contains 13 residues. Germline V gene data show CDR1 as SGHTA and CDR2 as FQGNSA. Trimming pared 6 bases from V and 1 base from J, leaving 9 bases between. In DNA form, the CDR3 reads TGTGCCAGCAGACCCGGACAGAACACTGAAGCTTTCTTT. This codes for CASRPGQNTEAFF.

The chain joins TRBV19 to TRBJ2-2; D not resolved. V lost 4 bases to trimming and J lost 6 bases, with 9 bases between them. Germline V gives CDR1 LNHDA, CDR2 SQIVND (reference sequence). There are 13 residues in the CDR3. This chain's CDR3 is CASSTPPAGELFF. The CDR3 nucleotides read TGTGCCAGTAGTACTCCCCCGGCCGGGGAGCTGTTTTTT.

The chain couples TRBV30 to TRBJ1-1, with D hard to call. Between the trimmed V and J ends, which lost 1 base and 11 bases, there was a span of 14 bases. Germline V lookup: CDR1 GTSNPN, CDR2 SVGIG (reference sequence). CDR3 length: 12 amino acids. CDR3 DNA sequence: TGTGCCTGGAGTGAAGAGGGCACAGCGGCTTTCTTT. Amino acid sequence: CAWSEEGTAAFF.

This sequence joins TRBV2 and TRBJ1-5; D perhaps matches TRBD1 (5 bases). The ends were cut back, 4 bases at V and 7 bases at J, with 8 bases in the middle. The CDR3 has 12 amino acids. Per germline, CDR1 SNHLY and CDR2 FYNNEI. CDR3 bases: TGTGCCAGCAGTGTGAACAGGCAGCCCCAGCATTTT. Translation gives CASSVNRQPQHF.

The genes are TRBV20-1 and TRBJ1-5, with D perhaps matching TRBD1 (5 bases). The length of the CDR3 is 14 residues. V was trimmed by 6 bases and J by 4 bases, leaving 16 bases between them. From germline, CDR1 is DFQATT and CDR2 SNEGSKA (reference sequence). The CDR3 nucleotides are TGCAGTGCCAATGCCGGGGGAGCAAATCAGCCCCAGCATTTT. This translates into CSANAGGANQPQHF.

The chain links TRBV20-1 to TRBJ2-7; D remains ambiguous. V lost 6 bases and J lost 2, with 20 bases in between. Germline values: CDR1 DFQATT, CDR2 SNEGSKA (reference sequence). This CDR3 contains 15 residues. CDR3 region: CSAASGGRNPYEQYF. The CDR3 DNA is TGCAGTGCCGCGTCTGGCGGACGTAATCCCTACGAGCAGTACTTC.

The chain uses TRBV20-1 and TRBJ1-6; maybe TRBD1 (6 bases). V was shortened by 6 bases and J by 10 bases, with 16 bases between the two germline ends. Germline V gene data show CDR1 as DFQATT and CDR2 as SNEGSKA (reference sequence). The CDR3 covers 13 residues. The CDR3 loop reads CSAGGGPGSPLHF. The CDR3, as DNA: TGCAGTGCCGGTGGGGGCCCGGGATCACCCCTCCACTTT.

The chain carries TRBV20-1 and TRBJ2-1; 8 nucleotides line up with TRBD2. With V trimmed by 0 bases and J by 6 bases, 7 bases remained unmatched. The germline V gene has CDR1 DFQATT and CDR2 SNEGSKA (reference sequence). There are 15 residues in the CDR3. The CDR3 here is CSARDREGGFNEQFF. The CDR3 DNA reads as TGCAGTGCTAGAGATCGGGAGGGGGGGTTCAATGAGCAGTTCTTC.

V and J are TRBV7-8 and TRBJ2-3, with 8 positions matching TRBD1. The germline CDR1 and CDR2 sequences are SGHVS and FQNEAQ. CDR3 length: 17 residues. Trimming took 0 bases from V and 1 from J; bases not matched to a gene: 6. The CDR3 nucleotides read TGTGCCAGCAGCTTAGCGGGACAGGCACCAGGCACAGATACGCAGTATTTT. This gives the protein CASSLAGQAPGTDTQYF.

This clonotype was observed once. The chain joins TRBV20-1 to TRBJ1-5, with unresolved D. Trimming stripped 0 bases from V and 2 bases from J, with 5 bases between. CDR3 length: 13 residues. CDR1 and CDR2 (germline): DFQATT, SNEGSKA (reference sequence). CDR3 sequence: CSARDQRNQPQHF. The DNA of the CDR3 is TGCAGTGCTAGAGATCAGCGCAATCAGCCCCAGCATTTT.

The chain combines TRBV28 with TRBJ1-2; 9 bases align to TRBD1. Germline V gene sequence: CDR1 MDHEN, CDR2 SYDVKM. This CDR3 region has 13 residues. Trimming took 6 bases from V and 6 from J; bases not matched to a gene: 5. CDR3 DNA: TGTGCCAGCAGGAAAACAGGGGGCGATGGCTACACCTTC. It encodes CASRKTGGDGYTF.

V gene TRBV15 combines with J gene TRBJ2-7; TRBD2 agrees at 10 bases. V trimming: 0 bases; J trimming: 7 bases; junction bases outside the gene matches: 6. CDR1 is LNHNV, CDR2 YYDKDF, per germline (reference sequence). The CDR3 is 15 amino acids. Here the CDR3 reads CATSRDLGLAREQYF. Here the CDR3 DNA reads TGTGCCACCAGCAGAGATCTGGGACTAGCGCGGGAGCAGTACTTC. Variable domain in full (rest from reference TRBV15 and TRBJ2-7): DAMVIQNPRYQVTQFGKPVTLSCSQTLNHNVMYWYQQKSSQAPKLLFHYYDKDFNNEADTPDNFQSRRPNTSFCFLDIRSPGLGDTAMYLCATSRDLGLAREQYFGPGTRLTVT.

This CDR3 reads CASGLVAAAGAKNIQYF. The CDR3 DNA reads TGTGCTAGTGGTTTGGTCGCGGCGGCGGGAGCCAAAAACATTCAGTACTTC. The V gene is TRBV12-5, the J gene TRBJ2-4, with a tentative D call TRBD2 (5 bases). Trimming took off 0 bases at V and 0 bases at J, with 12 bases between the two ends. Germline loops: CDR1 LGHNT, CDR2 FRNRAP. The CDR3 loop spans 17 amino acids.

A remark on this clonotype: The junction does not match germline at one end; this may be a read error. The chain combines TRBV20-1 with TRBJ2-5, with TRBD1 matching 7 bases. The CDR3 length is 14 residues. The germline gives CDR1 DFQATT, CDR2 SNEGSKA (reference sequence). Here the CDR3 DNA reads TGCAGTGCGAGAGACAGGGTGTTTGTGGAGACCCAGTACTTC. Its protein is CSARDRVFVETQYF.

The rearrangement uses TRBV14 and TRBJ1-4; 8 nucleotides line up with TRBD1. Germline assignment: CDR1 SGHDN and CDR2 FVKESK. V lost 2 bases and J lost 10; bases outside the gene matches: 9. The CDR3 totals 15 residues. The CDR3 DNA follows: TGTGCCAGCAGCCAAAGATGGGACAGGAGAGGAAAACTGTTTTTT. It is translated as CASSQRWDRRGKLFF.

V gene TRBV7-2 combines with J gene TRBJ1-5; D gene uncertain. CDR1 is SGHTA, CDR2 FQGNSA, per germline. The CDR3 loop spans 16 amino acids. With 0 bases removed from V and 0 bases from J, the gap between germline ends came to 9 bases. The CDR3 loop reads CASSLAPQNSNQPQHF. The CDR3 DNA sequence: TGTGCCAGCAGCTTAGCCCCACAGAATAGCAATCAGCCCCAGCATTTT.

The chain carries TRBV2 and TRBJ1-2; TRBD1 is a possible D gene (6 bases). V lost 7 bases, J lost 11 bases, and 23 bases lay in between. The V gene's germline CDR1 is SNHLY and CDR2 FYNNEI. The CDR3 consists of 14 residues. The CDR3 spells CASNRYTGTTEYTF. Here the CDR3 DNA reads TGTGCCAGCAATCGCTACACCGGGACAACCGAATACACCTTC.

The rearrangement links TRBV18 to TRBJ1-2; 8 nucleotides match TRBD1. Losses at the gene ends were 3 bases for V and 14 bases for J; bases not matched to a gene: 11. In germline, CDR1 is KGHSH, CDR2 LQKENI. There are 13 residues in the CDR3. The CDR3, as DNA: TGTGCCAGCTCACCGGGACAGGCGTCCCTCAATACCTTC. Translation: CASSPGQASLNTF.

The rearrangement links TRBV7-9 to TRBJ2-1; 9 nucleotides align to TRBD1. Germline V gene data show CDR1 as SEHNR and CDR2 as FQNEAQ (reference sequence). The trim removed 7 bases at V and 5 bases at J, leaving 6 bases unmatched. CDR3 length: 14 residues. The CDR3 sequence is CASTDRGSNNEQFF. CDR3 bases: TGTGCCAGCACCGACAGGGGGTCGAACAATGAGCAGTTCTTC.